This TCR beta chain was recovered during a study of blood T cell repertoires in COVID-19. Study in general: Recovered status applied to Cohort 3 donors who had two consecutive negative PCRs. It also applied to those with clearance or with symptom resolution. Samples came from the United States, Italy and Spain, spanning acute and convalescent COVID-19.

Per the authors' pipeline: Amplification of reference gene primers provided the estimated nucleated cell counts. The assay was immunoSEQ multiplex PCR, and TCRdb's table has in-frame clones only and misses some. The V and J calls and clone size are taken from that table; D and trimming were inferred from the DNA. The sample has fewer than 250,000 clones; more than 75% are singletons. The CDR3 is 14 residues long. CDR1 LGHDT and CDR2 YNNKEL come from the germline V gene (reference sequence). V shed 0 bases and J 7 bases; nucleotides not matched to a gene: 6. Participants were placed into cohorts based on the clinical history they reported. This clone was recorded once.

Material for sequencing was PBMCs or T cells enriched from blood (not recorded which). The rearrangement uses TRBV3-1 (or the pseudogene TRBV3-2) and TRBJ2-7; TRBD2 agrees at 7 bases. The sequence was collected from a man aged 25 to 40 in a cohort exposed to, infected with or recovered from COVID-19 (not recorded which). The CDR3 DNA sequence: TGTGCCAGCAGCCAAGAAGCAGGGAGGGTGGAGCAGTACTTC. Residues: CASSQEAGRVEQYF.